The next 19 T cell receptor beta chains were all read from a single sample in a study of yellow fever vaccine responses in identical twins. TCRdb processed the RT-PCR reads anew with MiXCR; each CDR3 protein has one entry. The repertoire holds approximately 5,000 distinct CDR3 sequences, with just over 70% as singletons. The material sequenced was T cells from blood (PBMCs), unsorted or a sorted subset (not recorded which), taken before or after yellow fever vaccination (not recorded which). Every receptor here comes from a woman younger than 30 who received the yellow fever vaccine.

The chain is built from TRBV7-6 and TRBJ1-1, with D unclear. V was shortened by 4 bases and J by 3 bases, with 9 bases between the two germline ends. CDR1 is SGHVS, CDR2 FNYEAQ, per germline. The CDR3 is made up of 13 amino acids. The CDR3 loop is CASSSRRDTEAFF. CDR3 coding DNA: TGTGCCAGCAGCTCGAGACGGGACACTGAAGCTTTCTTT.

The rearrangement joins TRBV2 to TRBJ2-3; D call uncertain. The CDR3 totals 14 residues. V was pared by 3 bases and J by 4 bases, with 11 bases between. Germline V lookup: CDR1 SNHLY, CDR2 FYNNEI. As DNA, the CDR3 is TGTGCCAGCAGTGAGTGGGGAATTCCAGATACGCAGTATTTT. This gives the protein CASSEWGIPDTQYF. Drawing the rest from reference TRBV2 and TRBJ2-3, the complete variable domain is EPEVTQTPSHQVTQMGQEVILRCVPISNHLYFYWYRQILGQKVEFLVSFYNNEISEKSEIFDDQFSVERPDGSNFTLKIRSTKLEDSAMYFCASSEWGIPDTQYFGPGTRLTVL.

The chain combines TRBV6-1 with TRBJ2-3, with TRBD1 as a possible D gene (6 bases). Trimming took 5 bases from V and 1 from J, leaving 13 bases between them. This CDR3 is 15 amino acids long. Germline loops: CDR1 MNHNS, CDR2 SASEGT. The chain's CDR3 is CASSIRGEGTDTQYF. CDR3 coding DNA: TGTGCCAGCAGTATCAGGGGAGAAGGCACAGATACGCAGTATTTT.

The chain is built from TRBV29-1 and TRBJ2-3, with TRBD1 matching over 7 bases. The CDR3 loop spans 12 amino acids. Germline values: CDR1 SQVTM, CDR2 ANQGSEA. V dropped 8 bases and J dropped 14; count of bases not matched to a gene: 16. CDR3 sequence reads: CSTTSGQLQSYF. Written as DNA, the CDR3 is TGCAGCACTACTTCGGGACAGCTCCAGTCGTATTTT.

This clonotype appeared a few times. The chain uses TRBV15 and TRBJ2-3; D remains unclear. The CDR3 contains 12 residues. From germline, CDR1 is LNHNV and CDR2 YYDKDF (reference sequence). V was clipped by 0 bases and J by 5 bases, with 3 bases between them. The CDR3 DNA reads as TGTGCCACCAGCAGAGAGGAAGATACGCAGTATTTT. Encoded protein: CATSREEDTQYF.

The chain uses TRBV19 and TRBJ2-3, with 7 positions matching TRBD1. V dropped 7 bases and J dropped 2; count of bases not matched to a gene: 9. The germline gives CDR1 LNHDA, CDR2 SQIVND (reference sequence). The CDR3 contains 15 residues. CDR3: CASISGTVFTDTQYF. The CDR3 nucleotides read TGTGCCAGTATCTCGGGGACAGTTTTCACAGATACGCAGTATTTT.

This chain joins TRBV4-3 and TRBJ2-1; 9 positions match TRBD2. Germline CDR1 and CDR2: LGHNA and YSLEER. V shed 5 bases and J 0 bases; nucleotides not matched to a gene: 2. The CDR3 is made up of 15 amino acids. Written as DNA, the CDR3 is TGCGCCAGCAGCAGTAGCGGGAGCTCCTACAATGAGCAGTTCTTC. This sequence encodes CASSSSGSSYNEQFF.

V is TRBV19 and J is TRBJ1-5; 7 positions agree with TRBD1. This CDR3 comprises 15 residues. V shed 5 bases and J 1 base; nucleotides not matched to a gene: 5. The germline V gene encodes CDR1 LNHDA and CDR2 SQIVND (reference sequence). CDR3 amino acids: CASSSGTASNQPQHF. The CDR3 nucleotides read TGTGCCAGTAGTTCAGGGACAGCCAGCAATCAGCCCCAGCATTTT. The complete variable domain, with remaining parts taken from reference TRBV19 and TRBJ1-5, reads DGGITQSPKYLFRKEGQNVTLSCEQNLNHDAMYWYRQDPGQGLRLIYYSQIVNDFQKGDIAEGYSVSREKKESFPLTVTSAQKNPTAFYLCASSSGTASNQPQHFGDGTRLSIL.

The V and J genes are TRBV28 and TRBJ1-5; TRBD1 matches at 7 bases. In germline, CDR1 is MDHEN, CDR2 SYDVKM. J lost 0 bases, V lost 5 bases, and 7 bases had no gene match. There are 16 residues in the CDR3. The DNA of the CDR3 is TGTGCCAGCAGTACTACGGGACAGTATAGCAATCAGCCCCAGCATTTT. Its protein product is CASSTTGQYSNQPQHF.

The rearrangement uses TRBV5-1 and TRBJ2-5; TRBD2 matches 13 bases. V shed 1 base and J 3 bases; nucleotides not matched to a gene: 3. Per the germline V gene, CDR1 is SGHRS and CDR2 is YFSETQ. The CDR3 consists of 16 residues. CDR3 DNA: TGCGCCAGCAGCTTGACTAGCGGGGGGGCCGAAGAGACCCAGTACTTC. Amino acid sequence: CASSLTSGGAEETQYF.

The rearrangement uses TRBV19 and TRBJ2-3, with 10 bases that match TRBD2. CDR3 length: 16 residues. CDR1 and CDR2 from the germline V gene are LNHDA and SQIVND (reference sequence). V lost 5 bases to trimming and J lost 3 bases; unmatched junction nucleotides: 8. The CDR3 reads CASSALAGVSTDTQYF. In DNA, the CDR3 is TGTGCCAGTAGTGCCCTAGCGGGAGTGTCGACAGATACGCAGTATTTT.

This clonotype was observed a handful of times. This rearrangement joins TRBV7-3 to TRBJ1-6; D is unresolved. Trimming took off 4 bases at V and 10 bases at J, with 14 bases between the two ends. Germline loops: CDR1 SGHTA, CDR2 FQGTGA. This CDR3 has 14 amino acids. The CDR3 DNA reads TGTGCCAGCAGCTCGGTAGGGTCGGGCTCACCCCTCCACTTT. Translation gives CASSSVGSGSPLHF.

This rearrangement joins TRBV11-1 to TRBJ1-1; TRBD1 is a possible D gene (5 bases). Between the trimmed V and J ends, which lost 6 bases and 6 bases, there was a span of 17 bases. Germline V gene sequence: CDR1 SGHAT, CDR2 FQDESV (reference sequence). This CDR3 comprises 14 residues. The CDR3 sequence is CASSPRPRDSEAFF. CDR3 nucleotides: TGTGCCAGCAGTCCGAGACCCAGGGACTCTGAAGCTTTCTTT. Based on the CDR3 plus reference TRBV11-1 and TRBJ1-1, the full variable domain is EAEVAQSPRYKITEKSQAVAFWCDPISGHATLYWYRQILGQGPELLVQFQDESVVDDSQLPKDRFSAERLKGVDSTLKIQPAELGDSAMYLCASSPRPRDSEAFFGQGTRLTVV.

The rearrangement uses TRBV11-2 and TRBJ2-7; D remains ambiguous. This CDR3 spans 11 amino acids. Trimming left V 5 bases short and J 1 base short, with 3 bases between. Looked up from germline, CDR1 is SGHAT and CDR2 is FQNNGV. The CDR3 loop is CASSPSYEQYF. CDR3 in DNA: TGTGCCAGCAGCCCATCCTACGAGCAGTACTTC.

This clonotype showed up just once. The rearrangement links TRBV4-1 to TRBJ1-1, with D possibly being TRBD1 (5 bases). Germline V gene data show CDR1 as MGHRA and CDR2 as YSYEKL. Between the trimmed V and J ends, which lost 8 bases and 3 bases, there was a span of 19 bases. This CDR3 region has 15 residues. CDR3 sequence: CASVLRVWSDTEAFF. The CDR3 nucleotides read TGCGCCAGCGTCCTCAGGGTATGGAGCGACACTGAAGCTTTCTTT.

The rearrangement uses TRBV6-5 and TRBJ1-5; TRBD1 aligns across 8 bases. Germline values: CDR1 MNHEY, CDR2 SVGAGI. CDR3 length: 15 residues. The V gene end was trimmed by 2 bases and the J gene end by 9 bases; junction bases not matched to a gene: 9. Written as DNA, the CDR3 is TGTGCCAGCAGTTACGGACAGGGCGCGGGGCTGCCCCAGCATTTT. The encoded protein is CASSYGQGAGLPQHF.

The V and J genes are TRBV11-2 and TRBJ2-5; D is unclear. The germline CDR1 and CDR2 sequences are SGHAT and FQNNGV. V lost 3 bases to trimming and J lost 1 base, with 12 bases between them. The CDR3 contains 15 residues. The CDR3 DNA follows: TGTGCCAGCAGCTTGTCGACTCCCCCCCAAGAGACCCAGTACTTC. Amino acid sequence: CASSLSTPPQETQYF.

The V gene is TRBV3-1, the J gene TRBJ2-7, with a weak D call TRBD2 (6 bases). V lost 2 bases to trimming and J lost 1 base, with 12 bases between them. The CDR3 loop spans 15 amino acids. Germline V gene sequence: CDR1 LGHDT, CDR2 YNNKEL (reference sequence). In DNA, the CDR3 is TGTGCCAGCAGCCAAATCGGGAGTACTTCCTACGAGCAGTACTTC. This sequence encodes CASSQIGSTSYEQYF.

Only a few counts were recorded for this clonotype. The chain uses TRBV4-3 and TRBJ1-2, with D uncertain. Germline CDR1 is LGHNA and CDR2 is YSLEER. The CDR3 loop spans 16 amino acids. V was cut by 2 bases and J by 0 bases, with 13 bases left in between. This CDR3 reads CASSQKLRGANYGYTF. The CDR3 nucleotides read TGCGCCAGCAGCCAAAAGCTCCGGGGAGCTAACTATGGCTACACCTTC.